This is a list of T cell receptor beta chains from one sample in a study of blood T cell repertoires in COVID-19. The table came from immunoSEQ multiplex PCR; TCRdb's copy has only in-frame clones and leaves some out. This table has roughly 140,000 clones, approximately 91% appearing once. Sequencing input: peripheral blood. The receptors originated from a woman aged 70 to 79 with acute or convalescent COVID-19. Each CDR3 is given with its conserved first and last residue. The D gene is left open where the match is weak. A clone size is listed for some rows: how often the clone was seen (once, few, many), or a class if it is expanded.

>TRBV7-8|-|TRBD1|TRBJ1-5
CASREDREPSGPQHF
TGTGCCAGCAGAGAGGACAGGGAACCATCAGGGCCCCAGCATTTT
>TRBV7-2|once|-|TRBJ1-2
CASSQTGLRGYTF
TGTGCCAGCAGCCAAACAGGGCTTCGGGGCTACACCTTC
>TRBV7-2|-|-|TRBJ1-2
CASSLAGPEGYTF
TGTGCCAGCAGCTTAGCGGGGCCGGAAGGCTACACCTTC
>TRBV7-8|-|-|TRBJ2-5
CASSLGRVQETQYF
TGTGCCAGCAGCTTAGGCAGGGTCCAAGAGACCCAGTACTTC
>TRBV18|-|-|TRBJ2-6
CASSPQASGANVLTF
TGTGCCAGCTCACCGCAAGCCTCTGGGGCCAACGTCCTGACTTTC
>TRBV12-3/TRBV12-4|-|-|TRBJ2-1
CASSQRRNEQFF
TGTGCCAGCAGCCAGCGGAGGAATGAGCAGTTCTTC
>TRBV6-6|-|TRBD2|TRBJ2-2
CASSYSGGKTGELFF
TGTGCCAGCAGTTACTCGGGGGGGAAAACCGGGGAGCTGTTTTTT
>TRBV4-3|-|-|TRBJ2-5
CASSPSRGETQYF
TGCGCCAGCAGCCCTAGCCGGGGAGAGACCCAGTACTTC
>TRBV7-5|-|-|TRBJ2-4
CARSLDRDIQYF
TGTGCCAGAAGCTTAGATCGGGACATTCAGTACTTC
>TRBV7-3|once|TRBD1|TRBJ2-7
CASTLPTGSSYEQYF
TGTGCCAGCACCCTACCGACAGGGAGCTCCTACGAGCAGTACTTC
>TRBV10-3|-|-|TRBJ1-3
CAISVAGNTIYF
TGTGCCATCAGTGTCGCTGGAAACACCATATATTTT
>TRBV7-9|-|-|TRBJ2-7
CASSLAGTPYEQYF
TGTGCCAGCAGCTTAGCCGGGACACCATACGAGCAGTACTTC
>TRBV6-5|-|-|TRBJ1-2
CASSIERGAFYGYTF
TGTGCCAGCAGTATCGAACGGGGGGCTTTCTATGGCTACACCTTC
>TRBV7-6|-|-|TRBJ2-3
CASSKGGPGDTQYF
TGTGCCAGCAGCAAGGGGGGGCCCGGGGATACGCAGTATTTT
>TRBV6-6|once|-|TRBJ1-2
CASSPQGGYGYTF
TGTGCCAGCAGCCCCCAGGGCGGTTATGGCTACACCTTC
>TRBV2|once|-|TRBJ2-7
CASSERQSKKYF
TGTGCCAGCAGTGAAAGACAGAGTAAGAAGTACTTC
>TRBV5-1|few|TRBD1|TRBJ1-6
CASSYNRGENSPLHF
TGCGCCAGCAGCTATAACAGGGGAGAGAATTCACCCCTCCACTTT
>TRBV5-4|once|-|TRBJ2-3
CASSYGGGRTDTQYF
TGTGCCAGCAGCTACGGCGGGGGCCGCACAGATACGCAGTATTTT
>TRBV15|few|TRBD1|TRBJ1-5
CATSQRDRTSNQPQHF
TGTGCCACCAGCCAGAGGGACAGGACTAGCAATCAGCCCCAGCATTTT
>TRBV7-9|-|TRBD1|TRBJ1-3
CASSAPGQGGNTIYF
TGTGCCAGCAGCGCGCCGGGACAGGGTGGAAACACCATATATTTT
>TRBV5-1|-|TRBD2|TRBJ2-3
CASSPWTSGVDTQYF
TGCGCCAGCAGCCCTTGGACTAGCGGGGTGGATACGCAGTATTTT
>TRBV7-9|-|TRBD1|TRBJ2-1
CASSLGRGPSYNEQFF
TGTGCCAGCAGCTTGGGCAGGGGGCCCTCCTACAATGAGCAGTTCTTC
>TRBV11-2|once|-|TRBJ2-1
CASSSPKGELSYNEQFF
TGTGCCAGCAGCTCCCCGAAGGGGGAACTATCCTACAATGAGCAGTTCTTC
>TRBV1|-|-|TRBJ2-5
CTSSQRSMRQGTTQYF
TGCACCAGCAGCCAAAGGAGCATGCGACAGGGGACGACCCAGTACTTC
>TRBV15|-|-|TRBJ2-3
CATSRDKHTDTQYF
TGTGCCACCAGCAGGGACAAACACACAGATACGCAGTATTTT
>TRBV5-4|-|TRBD1|TRBJ1-4
CASSMEGTGGEKLFF
TGTGCCAGCAGCATGGAAGGGACAGGGGGTGAAAAACTGTTTTTT
>TRBV14|-|TRBD1|TRBJ1-4
CASSNDRVGKLFF
TGTGCCAGCAGCAATGACAGGGTAGGAAAACTGTTTTTT
>TRBV18|-|-|TRBJ2-2
CASSPDQGYTGELFF
TGTGCCAGCTCACCGGACCAGGGGTACACCGGGGAGCTGTTTTTT